Listed below are T cell receptor beta chains from one sample, sequenced in a study of T cell responses to AZD1222 COVID-19 vaccine. Generated by immunoSEQ multiplex PCR, the TCRdb table keeps only in-frame clones and is missing some. This sample yields approximately 140,000 clones, of which around 92% are seen a single time; about 3% belongs to the top ten. Sequences were derived from peripheral blood, sampled on day 0 of AZD1222 vaccination. The receptor set was obtained from an adult in good health. The CDR3 runs from the conserved cysteine through the conserved F or W. The order of the fields is J gene, clone size, D gene, V gene, CDR3 protein, CDR3 DNA. The D gene is left open where the match is weak. Clone size is shown for a subset of rows, as once, few, many or a class of expanded clone.

TRBJ2-1,-,-,TRBV10-3,CAISVRDLSGEQFF,TGTGCCATCTCTGTCCGGGACCTTTCGGGTGAGCAGTTCTTC
TRBJ1-2,-,-,TRBV9,CASSESIVGYGYTF,TGTGCCAGCAGCGAGAGCATTGTGGGCTATGGCTACACCTTC
TRBJ1-6,-,-,TRBV16,CASSQYSYNSPLHF,TGTGCCAGCAGCCAATACTCCTATAATTCACCCCTCCACTTT
TRBJ2-2,-,TRBD2,TRBV7-8,CASSLLAGGTGELFF,TGTGCCAGCAGCTTACTAGCGGGGGGCACCGGGGAGCTGTTTTTT
TRBJ2-1,-,-,TRBV9,CASSLVPYNEQFF,TGTGCCAGCAGCCTCGTTCCATACAATGAGCAGTTCTTC
TRBJ1-2,few,TRBD1,TRBV19,CASSIDLGQTYYGYTF,TGTGCCAGTAGTATAGATCTGGGACAGACCTACTATGGCTACACCTTC
TRBJ2-2,-,-,TRBV19,CASSIAGISNTGELFF,TGTGCCAGTAGTATAGCCGGGATCTCGAACACCGGGGAGCTGTTTTTT
TRBJ2-7,-,-,TRBV18,CASSPPAGYEQYF,TGTGCCAGCTCACCACCGGCAGGCTACGAGCAGTACTTC
TRBJ2-1,-,-,TRBV11-3,CASSLGPGAGSGNEQFF,TGTGCCAGCAGCTTAGGCCCGGGGGCCGGGTCCGGGAATGAGCAGTTCTTC
TRBJ2-5,-,TRBD2,TRBV5-6,CASSNTLAGEYF,TGTGCCAGCAGCAATACCTTGGCGGGAGAGTACTTC
TRBJ1-1,once,TRBD1,TRBV6-5,CASSRTGGLNTEAFF,TGTGCCAGCAGCCGGACAGGGGGTCTGAACACTGAAGCTTTCTTT
TRBJ1-2,-,-,TRBV18,CASSPQVHRFFYGYTF,TGTGCCAGCTCACCACAAGTACACAGGTTCTTCTATGGCTACACCTTC
TRBJ1-1,-,-,TRBV7-2,CASSSTDMNTEAFF,TGTGCCAGCAGCTCGACAGATATGAACACTGAAGCTTTCTTT
TRBJ2-3,once,-,TRBV19,CASSMSGGADTQYF,TGTGCCAGTAGTATGTCGGGGGGCGCAGATACGCAGTATTTT
TRBJ2-7,-,-,TRBV9,CASSVGQGPYYEQYF,TGTGCCAGCAGCGTAGGGCAGGGGCCTTACTACGAGCAGTACTTC
TRBJ2-7,-,-,TRBV6-5,CALLKGRTELGEQYF,TGTGCCTTACTAAAGGGACGCACTGAATTAGGCGAGCAGTACTTC
TRBJ2-3,-,-,TRBV7-2,CASSPSPLSTDTQYF,TGTGCCAGCAGCCCCAGCCCCCTTAGCACAGATACGCAGTATTTT
TRBJ2-5,-,-,TRBV15,CATSRERVETQYF,TGTGCCACCAGCAGAGAAAGGGTGGAGACCCAGTACTTC
TRBJ2-1,-,TRBD2,TRBV12-5,CASGLTTLGLAKEGNEQFF,TGTGCTAGTGGTTTGACCACTTTGGGACTAGCTAAGGAGGGTAATGAGCAGTTCTTC
TRBJ2-5,-,TRBD2,TRBV7-2,CASSLLGLAGVAETQYF,TGTGCCAGCAGCTTACTAGGACTAGCGGGAGTAGCAGAGACCCAGTACTTC
TRBJ1-2,-,-,TRBV6-5,CASSYGQGRVTMSYTF,TGTGCCAGCAGTTACGGGCAGGGCCGTGTAACTATGAGCTACACCTTC
TRBJ2-5,-,TRBD2,TRBV9,CASSVGSGGADETQYF,TGTGCCAGCAGCGTAGGAAGCGGGGGGGCCGACGAGACCCAGTACTTC
TRBJ1-2,-,TRBD1,TRBV3-1/TRBV3-2,CASSRQGNNGYTF,TGTGCCAGCAGCCGACAGGGAAATAATGGCTACACCTTC
TRBJ2-7,-,-,TRBV9,CASSVAGYSGEQYF,TGTGCCAGCAGCGTAGCGGGCTATTCCGGCGAGCAGTACTTC
TRBJ1-1,few,-,TRBV6-5,CASRVQLNTEAFF,TGTGCCAGCAGGGTACAGTTGAACACTGAAGCTTTCTTT
TRBJ2-3,-,TRBD1,TRBV28,CASRGQGVDTQYF,TGTGCCAGCAGGGGACAGGGAGTTGATACGCAGTATTTT
TRBJ2-4,-,-,TRBV19,CASSIGDRRRDIQYF,TGTGCCAGTAGTATTGGGGACCGTAGGAGAGACATTCAGTACTTC
TRBJ2-1,-,TRBD2,TRBV5-4,CASSHGTSGREFF,TGTGCCAGCAGCCACGGGACTAGCGGGAGGGAGTTCTTC
TRBJ2-7,-,-,TRBV2,CATSGDGAYEQYF,TGTGCCACCAGTGGGGACGGGGCCTACGAGCAGTACTTC
TRBJ2-1,-,TRBD2,TRBV11-2,CASSRRLASPYNEQFF,TGTGCCAGCAGCAGACGACTAGCCTCCCCCTACAATGAGCAGTTCTTC
TRBJ2-1,-,-,TRBV18,CASSPPAGEQFF,TGTGCCAGCTCACCACCTGCGGGCGAGCAGTTCTTC
TRBJ1-1,-,TRBD1,TRBV19,CASSSSIGTGGAGTEAFF,TGTGCCAGTAGTTCCTCGATCGGGACAGGGGGCGCAGGGACTGAAGCTTTCTTT
TRBJ1-1,-,-,TRBV9,CASSSDLNTEAFF,TGTGCCAGCAGCAGCGACTTGAACACTGAAGCTTTCTTT
TRBJ1-1,-,-,TRBV4-1,CASSQGFSTEAFF,TGCGCCAGCAGCCAAGGGTTCTCCACTGAAGCTTTCTTT
TRBJ2-7,few,TRBD2,TRBV5-4,CASSSRTSGYTREQYF,TGTGCCAGCAGCTCGAGGACTAGCGGATATACCAGAGAGCAGTACTTC
TRBJ2-3,-,-,TRBV2,CASTEQYF,TGTGCCAGCACGGAGCAGTATTTT
TRBJ1-1,-,TRBD1,TRBV19,CASKSRGLINTEAFF,TGTGCCAGTAAGAGCAGGGGGCTTATCAACACTGAAGCTTTCTTT
TRBJ1-4,-,TRBD1,TRBV18,CASSRGQGATTNEKLFF,TGTGCCAGCTCACGCGGACAGGGAGCGACAACTAATGAAAAACTGTTTTTT
TRBJ1-6,-,-,TRBV28,CASSFSGRGTPLHF,TGTGCCAGCAGTTTTAGCGGTCGGGGGACACCCCTCCACTTT
TRBJ2-7,-,TRBD1,TRBV6-5,CASRPDRDDPYEQYF,TGTGCCAGCAGGCCCGACAGGGATGACCCCTACGAGCAGTACTTC
TRBJ2-1,-,TRBD2,TRBV4-3,CASSQDRGLASRGQFF,TGCGCCAGCAGCCAAGATAGGGGACTAGCCTCCAGGGGTCAGTTCTTC
TRBJ2-2,-,TRBD1,TRBV2,CASKRTGGSGGELFF,TGTGCCAGCAAAAGGACAGGGGGCTCCGGCGGGGAGCTGTTTTTT
TRBJ1-2,-,TRBD1,TRBV27,CASSFSQGFYGYTF,TGTGCCAGCAGTTTCTCACAGGGGTTCTATGGCTACACCTTC
TRBJ1-1,-,-,TRBV28,CASRDGLAFF,TGTGCCAGCCGGGACGGCTTAGCTTTCTTT
TRBJ1-2,-,-,TRBV12-3/TRBV12-4,CASSPAGHGYTF,TGTGCCAGCAGTCCAGCCGGCCATGGCTACACCTTC
TRBJ1-1,few,-,TRBV5-1,CASSLVTGMNTEAFF,TGCGCCAGCAGCTTGGTTACAGGGATGAACACTGAAGCTTTCTTT
TRBJ1-5,-,TRBD1,TRBV6-6,CASSYRGQGGQPQHF,TGTGCCAGCAGTTACCGGGGACAGGGTGGGCAGCCCCAGCATTTT
TRBJ2-3,-,-,TRBV7-6,CASSLGWTDTQYF,TGTGCCAGCAGCTTAGGTTGGACCGATACGCAGTATTTT
TRBJ1-1,few,-,TRBV12-3/TRBV12-4,CASSFPGSTEAFF,TGTGCCAGCAGTTTCCCGGGGAGCACTGAAGCTTTCTTT